This TCR beta chain comes out of a study of T cell responses to AZD1222 COVID-19 vaccine. Findings and caveats of the study: In the spike-specific TCR repertoire, nearly half reportedly target unmutated variant regions. Among vaccine-associated CD4 TCRs, coverage spanned spike, with dominance at 160-218 and 743-854.

Clones were sequenced by immunoSEQ multiplex PCR, and TCRdb holds only the in-frame ones, with some missing. The sample shows under 200,000 clones, just over 90% of them seen only once. Between the trimmed V and J ends, which lost 5 bases and 11 bases, there was a span of 16 bases. This CDR3 is 14 amino acids long. CDR1 is LNHDA, CDR2 SQIVND, per germline (reference sequence). With regard to this clone: What it binds is unknown.

The source was peripheral blood, collected on day 0 of MenACWY control vaccination. The sequence derives from an adult in good health. The genes are TRBV19 and TRBJ1-6; D might be TRBD1 (6 bases). CDR3 bases: TGTGCCAGTAGTTGGGACAAGGGTCGAACACCCCTCCACTTT. Translating gives CASSWDKGRTPLHF.